This T cell receptor beta chain came from a study of cytomegalovirus exposure and HLA in healthy donors. Concerning this clone: Its antigen is as yet unknown.

13 Jbeta primers and 60 Vbeta primers were used for the PCR. The protocol was immunoSEQ multiplex PCR, while the TCRdb copy is restricted to in-frame clones and leaves out a portion. The data contain some 100,000 clones, approximately 79% of them singletons. Study-level results: The study dropped some indistinguishable V segments, TRBV6-2 and TRBV6-3 among them. Researchers reported in a later analysis that common viral pathogens appeared linked to several top clusters. Among donors in an Asian-associated ancestry cluster, a later analysis reportedly found fewer N-insertions than the roughly 700-donor mean.

The germline V gene has CDR1 MRHNA and CDR2 SNTAGT. This CDR3 comprises 16 residues. Trimming stripped 3 bases from V and 2 bases from J, with 14 bases between. Source material: PBMCs. The chain has TRBV6-4 and TRBJ1-5; TRBD1 might be the D (6 bases). This clonotype originated in a man aged 50 to 60 in good health and CMV-seropositive. The CDR3 is CASSEQGGRGNQPQHF. For the CDR3, the DNA is TGTGCCAGCAGTGAACAGGGTGGTAGGGGCAATCAGCCCCAGCATTTT.